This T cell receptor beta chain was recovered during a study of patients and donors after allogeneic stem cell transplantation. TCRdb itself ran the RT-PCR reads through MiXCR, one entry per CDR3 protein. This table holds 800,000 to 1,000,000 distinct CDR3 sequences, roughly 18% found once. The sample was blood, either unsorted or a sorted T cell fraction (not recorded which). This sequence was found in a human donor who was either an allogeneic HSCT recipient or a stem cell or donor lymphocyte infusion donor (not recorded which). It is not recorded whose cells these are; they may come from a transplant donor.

The CDR3 sequence is CASSLPPRTEAFF. CDR3 coding DNA: TGTGCCAGCAGCTTGCCCCCCAGGACTGAAGCTTTCTTT. The rearrangement uses TRBV5-4 and TRBJ1-1; D gene ambiguous. Trimming removed 1 base from V and 5 bases from J, with 9 bases in between. This CDR3 comprises 13 residues. CDR1 is SGHNT, CDR2 YYREEE, per germline (reference sequence).